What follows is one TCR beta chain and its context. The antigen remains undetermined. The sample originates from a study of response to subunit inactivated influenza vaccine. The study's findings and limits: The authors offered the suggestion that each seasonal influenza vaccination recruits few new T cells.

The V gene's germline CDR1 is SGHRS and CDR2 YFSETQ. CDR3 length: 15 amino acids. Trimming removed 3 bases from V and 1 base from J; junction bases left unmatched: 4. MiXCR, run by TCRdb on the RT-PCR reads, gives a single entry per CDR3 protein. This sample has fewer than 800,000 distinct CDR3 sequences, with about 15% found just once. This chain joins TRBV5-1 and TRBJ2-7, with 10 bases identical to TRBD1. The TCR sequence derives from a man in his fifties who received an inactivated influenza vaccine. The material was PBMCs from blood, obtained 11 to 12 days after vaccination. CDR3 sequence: CASSWDRGLSYEQYF. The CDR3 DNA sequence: TGCGCCAGCAGCTGGGACAGGGGCTTATCCTACGAGCAGTACTTC.